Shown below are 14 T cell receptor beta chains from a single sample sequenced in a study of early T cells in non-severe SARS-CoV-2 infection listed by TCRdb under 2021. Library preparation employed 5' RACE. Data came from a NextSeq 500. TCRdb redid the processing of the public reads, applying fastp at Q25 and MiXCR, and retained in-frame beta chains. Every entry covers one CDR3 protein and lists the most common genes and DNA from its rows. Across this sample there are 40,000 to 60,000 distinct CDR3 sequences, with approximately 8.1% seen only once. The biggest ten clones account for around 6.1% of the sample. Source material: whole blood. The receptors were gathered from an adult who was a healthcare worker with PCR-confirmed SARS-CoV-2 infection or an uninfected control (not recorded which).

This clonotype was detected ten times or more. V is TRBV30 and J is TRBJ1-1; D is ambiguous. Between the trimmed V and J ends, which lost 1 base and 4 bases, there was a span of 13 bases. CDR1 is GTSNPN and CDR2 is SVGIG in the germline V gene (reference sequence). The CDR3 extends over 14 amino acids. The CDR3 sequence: CAWSGVGRTTEAFF. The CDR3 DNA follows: TGTGCCTGGAGTGGGGTAGGGAGAACCACTGAAGCTTTCTTT. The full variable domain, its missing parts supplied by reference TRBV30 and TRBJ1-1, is SQTIHQWPATLVQPVGSPLSLECTVEGTSNPNLYWYRQAAGRGLQLLFYSVGIGQISSEVPQNLSASRPQDRQFILSSKKLLLSDSGFYLCAWSGVGRTTEAFFGQGTRLTVV.

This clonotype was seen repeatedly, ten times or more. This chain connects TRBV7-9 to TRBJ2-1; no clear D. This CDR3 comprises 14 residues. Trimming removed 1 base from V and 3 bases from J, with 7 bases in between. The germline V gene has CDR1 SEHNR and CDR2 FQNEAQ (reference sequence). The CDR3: CASSLDTLYNEQFF. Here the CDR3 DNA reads TGTGCCAGCAGCTTAGACACCCTCTACAATGAGCAGTTCTTC. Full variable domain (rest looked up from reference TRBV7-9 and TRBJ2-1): DTGVSQNPRHKITKRGQNVTFRCDPISEHNRLYWYRQTLGQGPEFLTYFQNEAQLEKSRLLSDRFSAERPKGSFSTLEIQRTEQGDSAMYLCASSLDTLYNEQFFGPGTRLTVL.

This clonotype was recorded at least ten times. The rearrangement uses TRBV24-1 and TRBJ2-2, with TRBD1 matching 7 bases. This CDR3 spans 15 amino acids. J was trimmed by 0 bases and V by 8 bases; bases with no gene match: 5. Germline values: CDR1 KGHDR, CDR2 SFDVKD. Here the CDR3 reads CATTTGAANTGELFF. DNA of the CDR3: TGTGCCACCACTACAGGGGCCGCGAACACCGGGGAGCTGTTTTTT.

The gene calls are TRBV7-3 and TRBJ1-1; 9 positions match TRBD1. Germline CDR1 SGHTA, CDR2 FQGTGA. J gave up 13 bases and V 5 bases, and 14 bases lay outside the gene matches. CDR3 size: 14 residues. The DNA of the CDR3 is TGTGCCAGCAGCCTCTCACAGGGGGCACTGAAGCTTTTCTTT. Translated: CASSLSQGALKLFF.

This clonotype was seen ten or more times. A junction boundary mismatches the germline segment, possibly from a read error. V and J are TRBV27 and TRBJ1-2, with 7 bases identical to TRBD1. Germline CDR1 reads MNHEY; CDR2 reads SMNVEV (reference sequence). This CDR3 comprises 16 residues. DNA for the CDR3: TGTGCCAGCAGTTTATCCCCCCCGGGACAGTACTACGGCTACACCTTC. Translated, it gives CASSLSPPGQYYGYTF.

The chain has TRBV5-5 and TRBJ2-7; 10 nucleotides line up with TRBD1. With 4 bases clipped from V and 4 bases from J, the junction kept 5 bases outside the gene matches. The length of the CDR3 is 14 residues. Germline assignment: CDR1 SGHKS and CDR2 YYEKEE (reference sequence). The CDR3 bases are TGTGCCAGCAGCCGGGACAGGGGTTCGTACGAGCAGTACTTC. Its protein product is CASSRDRGSYEQYF.

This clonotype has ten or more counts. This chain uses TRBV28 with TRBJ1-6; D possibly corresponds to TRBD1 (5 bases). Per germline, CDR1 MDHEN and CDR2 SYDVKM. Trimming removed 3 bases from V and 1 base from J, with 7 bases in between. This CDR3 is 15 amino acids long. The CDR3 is CASSFKGSYNSPLHF. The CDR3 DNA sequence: TGTGCCAGCAGTTTTAAGGGGTCCTATAATTCACCCCTCCACTTT.

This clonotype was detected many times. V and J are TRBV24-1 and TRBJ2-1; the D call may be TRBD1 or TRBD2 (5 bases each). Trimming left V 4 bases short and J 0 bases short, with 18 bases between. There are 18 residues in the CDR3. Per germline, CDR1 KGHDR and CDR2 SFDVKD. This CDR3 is CATSDSQYGTASYNEQFF. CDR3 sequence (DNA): TGTGCCACCAGTGACTCCCAATACGGGACCGCCTCCTACAATGAGCAGTTCTTC.

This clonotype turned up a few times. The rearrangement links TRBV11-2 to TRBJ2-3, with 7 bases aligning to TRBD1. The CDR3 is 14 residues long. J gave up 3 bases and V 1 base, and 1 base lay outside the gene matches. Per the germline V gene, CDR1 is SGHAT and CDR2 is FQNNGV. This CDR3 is CASSLGDRTDTQYF. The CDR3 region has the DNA TGTGCCAGCAGCTTAGGGGACAGAACAGATACGCAGTATTTT.

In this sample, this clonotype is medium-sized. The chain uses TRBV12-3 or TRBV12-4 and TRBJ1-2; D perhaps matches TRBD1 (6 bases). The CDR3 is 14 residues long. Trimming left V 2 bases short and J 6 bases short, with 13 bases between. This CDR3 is CASSLSRGKDGYTF. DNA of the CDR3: TGTGCCAGCAGTTTATCTAGGGGGAAGGATGGCTACACCTTC.

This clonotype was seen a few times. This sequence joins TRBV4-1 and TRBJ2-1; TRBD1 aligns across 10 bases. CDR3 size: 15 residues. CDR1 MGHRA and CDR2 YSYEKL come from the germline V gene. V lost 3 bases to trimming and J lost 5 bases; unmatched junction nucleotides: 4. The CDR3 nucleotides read TGCGCCAGCAGCCACCTGGGACAGGGGAACAATGAGCAGTTCTTC. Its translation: CASSHLGQGNNEQFF.

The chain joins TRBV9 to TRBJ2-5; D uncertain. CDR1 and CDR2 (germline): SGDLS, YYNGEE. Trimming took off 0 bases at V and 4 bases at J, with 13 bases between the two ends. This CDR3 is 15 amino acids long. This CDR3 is CASSVDAALGETQYF. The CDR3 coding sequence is TGTGCCAGCAGCGTAGATGCGGCGCTGGGAGAGACCCAGTACTTC. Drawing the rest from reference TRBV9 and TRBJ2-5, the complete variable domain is DSGVTQTPKHLITATGQRVTLRCSPRSGDLSVYWYQQSLDQGLQFLIQYYNGEERAKGNILERFSAQQFPDLHSELNLSSLELGDSALYFCASSVDAALGETQYFGPGTRLLVL.

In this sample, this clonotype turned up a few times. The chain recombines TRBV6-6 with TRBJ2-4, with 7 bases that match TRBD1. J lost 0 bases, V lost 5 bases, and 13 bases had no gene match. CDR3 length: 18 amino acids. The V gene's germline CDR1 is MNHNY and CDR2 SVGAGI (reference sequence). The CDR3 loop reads CASSPSQTGQRAKNIQYF. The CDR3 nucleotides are TGTGCCAGCAGTCCCTCCCAAACGGGACAGCGAGCCAAAAACATTCAGTACTTC.

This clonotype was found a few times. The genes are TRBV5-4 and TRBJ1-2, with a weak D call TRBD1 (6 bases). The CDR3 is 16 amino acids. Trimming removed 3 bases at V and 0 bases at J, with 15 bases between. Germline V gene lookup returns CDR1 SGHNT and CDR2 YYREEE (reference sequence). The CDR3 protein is CASSSDPTGPNYGYTF. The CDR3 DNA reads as TGTGCCAGCAGCTCGGATCCGACAGGTCCTAACTATGGCTACACCTTC.